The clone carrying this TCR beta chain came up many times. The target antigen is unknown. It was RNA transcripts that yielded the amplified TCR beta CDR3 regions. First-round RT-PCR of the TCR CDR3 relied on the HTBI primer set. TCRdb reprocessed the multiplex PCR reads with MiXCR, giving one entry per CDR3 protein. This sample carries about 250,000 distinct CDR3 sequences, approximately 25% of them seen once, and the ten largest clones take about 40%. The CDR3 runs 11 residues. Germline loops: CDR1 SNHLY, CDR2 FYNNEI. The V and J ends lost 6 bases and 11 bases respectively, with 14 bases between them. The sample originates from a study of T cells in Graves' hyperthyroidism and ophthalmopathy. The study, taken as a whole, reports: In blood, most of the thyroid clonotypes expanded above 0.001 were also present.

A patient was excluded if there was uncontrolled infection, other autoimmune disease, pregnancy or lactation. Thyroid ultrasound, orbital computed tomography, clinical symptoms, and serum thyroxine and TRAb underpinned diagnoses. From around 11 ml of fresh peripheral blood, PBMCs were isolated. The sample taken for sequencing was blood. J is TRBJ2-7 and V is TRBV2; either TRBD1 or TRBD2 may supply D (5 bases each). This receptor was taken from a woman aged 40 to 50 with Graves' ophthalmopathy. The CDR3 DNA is TGTGCCAGCAGCGGGCTACTGGGGGAGTACTTC. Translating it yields CASSGLLGEYF.